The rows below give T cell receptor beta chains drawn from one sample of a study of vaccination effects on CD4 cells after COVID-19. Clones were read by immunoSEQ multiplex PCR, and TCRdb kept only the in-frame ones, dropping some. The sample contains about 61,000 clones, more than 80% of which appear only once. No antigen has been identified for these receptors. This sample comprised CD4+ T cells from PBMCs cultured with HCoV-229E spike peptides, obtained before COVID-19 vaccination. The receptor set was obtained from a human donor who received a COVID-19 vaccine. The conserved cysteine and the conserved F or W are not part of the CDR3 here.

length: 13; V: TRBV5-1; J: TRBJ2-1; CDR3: ASSPTSGLYNEQF
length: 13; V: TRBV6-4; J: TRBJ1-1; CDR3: ASSDSGQGLTEAF
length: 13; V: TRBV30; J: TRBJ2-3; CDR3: AWDRGRLNPDTQY
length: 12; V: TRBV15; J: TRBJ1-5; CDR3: ATSRDRSGKPQH
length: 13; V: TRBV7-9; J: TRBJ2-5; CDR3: ASSPPWGAGETQY
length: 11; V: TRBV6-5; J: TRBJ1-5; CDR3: ASSYSRGQPQH
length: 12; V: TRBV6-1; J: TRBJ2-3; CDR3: ASSEDPGSDTQY
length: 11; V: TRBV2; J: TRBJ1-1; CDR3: ASSEEAGTEAF
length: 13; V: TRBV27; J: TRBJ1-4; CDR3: ASSLVATDNEKLF
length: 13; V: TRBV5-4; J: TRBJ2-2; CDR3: ASSWDYQNTGELF
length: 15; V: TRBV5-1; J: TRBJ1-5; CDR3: ASSLGGQLDSNQPQH
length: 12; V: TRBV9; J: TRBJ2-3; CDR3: ASSPRTGSDTQY
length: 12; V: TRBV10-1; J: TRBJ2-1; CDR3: ASSRGSSGNEQF
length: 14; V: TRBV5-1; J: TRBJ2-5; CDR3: ASSTIRQGPQETQY
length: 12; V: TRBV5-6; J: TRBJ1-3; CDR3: ASSLGSWGNTIY
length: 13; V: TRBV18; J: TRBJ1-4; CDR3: ASSQSQGDNEKLF
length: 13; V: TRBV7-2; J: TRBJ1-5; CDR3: ASSLWSDSNQPQH
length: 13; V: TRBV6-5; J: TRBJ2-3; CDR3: ASSADRGTTDTQY
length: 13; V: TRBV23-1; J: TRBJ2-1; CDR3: ASSHSRRLYNEQF
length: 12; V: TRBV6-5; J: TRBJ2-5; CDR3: ASSPTSDSGTQY
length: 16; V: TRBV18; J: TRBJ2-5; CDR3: ASSPNTGRLATRETQY
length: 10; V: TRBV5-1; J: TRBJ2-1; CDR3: ASSLDGDEQF
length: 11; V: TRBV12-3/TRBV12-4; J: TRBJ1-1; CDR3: ASSLAEGRKAF
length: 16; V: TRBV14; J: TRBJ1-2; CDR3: ASSQGIRGNLANYGYT
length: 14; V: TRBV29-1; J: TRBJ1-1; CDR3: SDIPVGQGLVAEAF
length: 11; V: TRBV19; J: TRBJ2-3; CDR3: ASSSRNTDTQY
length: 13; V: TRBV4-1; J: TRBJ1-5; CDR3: ASSHAYTVNQPQH
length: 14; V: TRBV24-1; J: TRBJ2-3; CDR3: ATSDIGTDPTDTQY
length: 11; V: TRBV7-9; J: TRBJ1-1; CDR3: ASAWVIGTEAF
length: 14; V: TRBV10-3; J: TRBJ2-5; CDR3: AIRSGLAGGPETQY
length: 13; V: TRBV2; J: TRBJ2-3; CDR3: ASSDRAGITDTQY
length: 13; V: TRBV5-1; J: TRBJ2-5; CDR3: ASSLALATQETQY
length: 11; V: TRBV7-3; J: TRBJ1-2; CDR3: ASSQGTDYGYT
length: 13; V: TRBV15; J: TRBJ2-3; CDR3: ATSRYGGGGYTQY
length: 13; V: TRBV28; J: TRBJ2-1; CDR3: ASSQRGAQYNEQF
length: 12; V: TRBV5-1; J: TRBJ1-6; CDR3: ASSADRVDSPLH
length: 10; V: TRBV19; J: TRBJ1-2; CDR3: ASSLNGVGYT
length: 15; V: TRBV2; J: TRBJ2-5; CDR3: ASSEGGGWGRSETQY
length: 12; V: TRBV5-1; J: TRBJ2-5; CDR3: ASSSSDTQETQY
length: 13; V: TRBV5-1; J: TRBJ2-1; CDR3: ASSFGGALSGEQF
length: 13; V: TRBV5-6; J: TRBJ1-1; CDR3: ASSWRETGYTEAF
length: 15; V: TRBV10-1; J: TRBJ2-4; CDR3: ASSENPGLAAKNIQY
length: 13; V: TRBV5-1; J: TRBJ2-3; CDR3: ASSPGTGGLDTQY
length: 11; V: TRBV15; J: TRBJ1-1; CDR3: ATSREQGMFAF
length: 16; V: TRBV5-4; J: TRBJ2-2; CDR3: ASSSTGLAGANTGELF
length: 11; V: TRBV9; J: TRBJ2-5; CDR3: ASSEAPRGTQY
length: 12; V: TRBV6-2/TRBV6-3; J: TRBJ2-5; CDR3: ASSYSSNAETQY
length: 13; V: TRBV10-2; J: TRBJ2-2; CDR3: ASGGTSGDPGELF